These 8 T cell receptor beta chains share one sample of origin, sequenced in a study of blood T cell repertoires in COVID-19. The protocol was immunoSEQ multiplex PCR, while the TCRdb copy is restricted to in-frame clones and leaves out a portion. The repertoire includes roughly 180,000 clones, around 83% of them detected once, and 3.6% sits in the top ten. Sequencing was done on a sample of PBMCs or T cells enriched from blood (not recorded which). The receptors originated from a woman aged 45-65 years in a cohort exposed to, infected with or recovered from COVID-19 (not recorded which).

This clone was counted a few times. The chain combines TRBV5-5 with TRBJ1-2; 8 nucleotides agree with TRBD1. CDR1 is SGHKS and CDR2 is YYEKEE in the germline V gene (reference sequence). CDR3 size: 16 residues. V lost 0 bases to trimming and J lost 1 base; unmatched junction nucleotides: 5. The CDR3 loop is CASSLAGGQGNYGYTF. CDR3 in DNA: TGTGCCAGCAGCTTGGCCGGAGGACAGGGTAACTATGGCTACACCTTC. Based on the CDR3 plus reference TRBV5-5 and TRBJ1-2, the full variable domain is DAGVTQSPTHLIKTRGQQVTLRCSPISGHKSVSWYQQVLGQGPQFIFQYYEKEERGRGNFPDRFSARQFPNYSSELNVNALLLGDSALYLCASSLAGGQGNYGYTFGSGTRLTVV.

This clone was counted only a few times. The chain carries TRBV2 and TRBJ2-1; D call uncertain. The CDR3 has 15 residues. Germline CDR1 SNHLY, CDR2 FYNNEI. The V and J ends lost 3 bases and 0 bases respectively, with 9 bases between them. In DNA, the CDR3 is TGTGCCAGCAGTGATAGTACGAGCTCCTACAATGAGCAGTTCTTC. Translating it yields CASSDSTSSYNEQFF.

A single count supports this clone. The rearrangement links TRBV19 to TRBJ2-7; 7 bases align to TRBD1. V was pared by 1 base and J by 1 base, with 1 base of the junction left unmatched. This CDR3 is built from 14 residues. The germline V gene encodes CDR1 LNHDA and CDR2 SQIVND (reference sequence). The CDR3 loop reads CASSIGGQSYEQYF. For the CDR3, the DNA is TGTGCCAGTAGTATAGGGGGACAGTCCTACGAGCAGTACTTC.

J is TRBJ2-7 and V is TRBV6-9, with D maybe TRBD2 (6 bases). Germline CDR1 is MNHGY and CDR2 is SVAAGI. This CDR3 is built from 13 residues. V was clipped by 2 bases and J by 6 bases, with 11 bases between them. CDR3 DNA sequence: TGTGCCAGCAGTTATGATTCGGAGGGCGAGCAGTACTTC. Residues: CASSYDSEGEQYF.

The chain's CDR3 is CASSLDNRAEQYF. The CDR3, as DNA: TGTGCCAGCAGCTTAGATAACAGGGCCGAGCAGTACTTC. V and J are TRBV7-2 and TRBJ2-7; weak D call: TRBD1 (6 bases). Between the trimmed V and J ends, which lost 1 base and 6 bases, there was a span of 10 bases. Germline values: CDR1 SGHTA, CDR2 FQGNSA. The CDR3 has 13 residues.

This clone was recorded once. The chain uses TRBV30 and TRBJ2-1; 12 bases map to TRBD2. Trimming took 3 bases from V and 9 from J; bases not matched to a gene: 12. Germline assignment: CDR1 GTSNPN and CDR2 SVGIG (reference sequence). The CDR3 sequence is 16 residues long. CDR3 sequence reads: CAWSVLAGGLVPEQFF. DNA for the CDR3: TGTGCCTGGAGCGTTCTAGCGGGGGGGCTAGTCCCTGAGCAGTTCTTC.

Comment on this clone: The sample contains more than one DNA sequence encoding this CDR3. The chain uses TRBV11-3 and TRBJ2-3, with D possibly matching TRBD2 (6 bases). Germline CDR1 SGHNT, CDR2 YENEEA. The germline V and J ends were trimmed by 2 bases and 8 bases, with 8 bases remaining between them. The CDR3 is 12 residues long. As DNA, the CDR3 is TGTGCCAGCAGCTTACAGGGAGGTACGCAGTATTTT. Protein: CASSLQGGTQYF.

This clone was observed a handful of times. The chain has TRBV20-1 and TRBJ1-2; TRBD1 might be the D (5 bases). Germline V gene sequence: CDR1 DFQATT, CDR2 SNEGSKA (reference sequence). V was cut by 5 bases and J by 8 bases, with 12 bases left in between. This CDR3 has 11 residues. DNA for the CDR3: TGCAGTGCTGCCCCCGGGGGGGGCTACACCTTC. It codes for CSAAPGGGYTF.